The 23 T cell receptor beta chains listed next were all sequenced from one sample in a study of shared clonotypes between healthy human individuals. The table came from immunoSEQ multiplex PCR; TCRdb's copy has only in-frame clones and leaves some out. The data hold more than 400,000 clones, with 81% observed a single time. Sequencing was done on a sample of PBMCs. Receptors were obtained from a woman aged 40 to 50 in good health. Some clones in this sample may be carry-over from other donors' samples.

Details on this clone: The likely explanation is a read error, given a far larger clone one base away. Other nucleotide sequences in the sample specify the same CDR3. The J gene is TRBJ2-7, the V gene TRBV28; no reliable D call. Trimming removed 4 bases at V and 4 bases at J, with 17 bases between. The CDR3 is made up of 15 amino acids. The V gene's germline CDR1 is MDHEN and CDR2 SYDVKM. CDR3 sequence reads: CASSSDGLRPYEQYF. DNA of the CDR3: TGTGCCAGCAGTTCCGACGGGCTCAGGCCTTACGAGCAGTACTTC.

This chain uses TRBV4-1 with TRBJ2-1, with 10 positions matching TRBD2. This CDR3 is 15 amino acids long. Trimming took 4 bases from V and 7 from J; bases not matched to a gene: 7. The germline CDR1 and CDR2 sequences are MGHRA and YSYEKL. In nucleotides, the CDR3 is TGCGCCAGCAGCCGAGGACTAGCGGACGGAAATGAGCAGTTCTTC. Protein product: CASSRGLADGNEQFF.

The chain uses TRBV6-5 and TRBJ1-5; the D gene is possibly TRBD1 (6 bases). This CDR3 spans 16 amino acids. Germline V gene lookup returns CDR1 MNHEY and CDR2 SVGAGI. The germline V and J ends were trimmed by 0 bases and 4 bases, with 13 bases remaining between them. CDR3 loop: CASSYSPPQGNQPQHF. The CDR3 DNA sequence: TGTGCCAGCAGTTACTCGCCGCCCCAGGGGAATCAGCCCCAGCATTTT.

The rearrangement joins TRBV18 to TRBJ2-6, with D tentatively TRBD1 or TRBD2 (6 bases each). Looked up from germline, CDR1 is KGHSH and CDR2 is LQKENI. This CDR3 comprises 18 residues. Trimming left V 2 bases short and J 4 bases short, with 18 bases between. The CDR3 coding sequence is TGTGCCAGCTCACCAAACCGTGGGGGGCTGGGAGGGGCCAACGTCCTGACTTTC. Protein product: CASSPNRGGLGGANVLTF.

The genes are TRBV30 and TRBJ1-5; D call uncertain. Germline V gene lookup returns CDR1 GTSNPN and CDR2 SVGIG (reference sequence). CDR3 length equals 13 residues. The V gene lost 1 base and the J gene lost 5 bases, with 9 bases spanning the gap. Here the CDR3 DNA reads TGTGCCTGGAGTGCCGGATCCCATCAGCCCCAGCATTTT. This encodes CAWSAGSHQPQHF. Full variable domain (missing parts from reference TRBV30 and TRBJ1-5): SQTIHQWPATLVQPVGSPLSLECTVEGTSNPNLYWYRQAAGRGLQLLFYSVGIGQISSEVPQNLSASRPQDRQFILSSKKLLLSDSGFYLCAWSAGSHQPQHFGDGTRLSIL.

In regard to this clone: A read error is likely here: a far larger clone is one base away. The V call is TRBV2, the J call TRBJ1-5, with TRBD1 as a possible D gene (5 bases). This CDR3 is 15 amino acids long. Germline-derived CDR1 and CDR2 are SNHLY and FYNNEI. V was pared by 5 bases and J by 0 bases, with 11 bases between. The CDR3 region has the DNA TGTGCCAGCAGTAAAATCAGGGTTAGCAATCAGCCCCAGCATTTT. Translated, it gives CASSKIRVSNQPQHF.

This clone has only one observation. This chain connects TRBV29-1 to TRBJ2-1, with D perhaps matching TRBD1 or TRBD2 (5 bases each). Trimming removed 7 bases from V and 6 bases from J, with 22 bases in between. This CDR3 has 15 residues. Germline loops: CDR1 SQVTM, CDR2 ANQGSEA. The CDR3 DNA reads TGCAGCGGTCGGCGCCGGGACCCACGGGTCAATGAGCAGTTCTTC. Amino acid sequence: CSGRRRDPRVNEQFF.

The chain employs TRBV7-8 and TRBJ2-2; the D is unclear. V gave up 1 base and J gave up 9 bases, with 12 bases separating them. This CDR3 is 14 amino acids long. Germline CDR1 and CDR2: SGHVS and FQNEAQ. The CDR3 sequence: CASSLENWVRELFF. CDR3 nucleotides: TGTGCCAGCAGCTTAGAAAATTGGGTTCGGGAGCTGTTTTTT.

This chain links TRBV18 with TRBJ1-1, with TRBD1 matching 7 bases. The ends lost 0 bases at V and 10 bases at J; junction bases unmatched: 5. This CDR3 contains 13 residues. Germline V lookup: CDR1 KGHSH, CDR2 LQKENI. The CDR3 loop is CASSPPGQSGAFF. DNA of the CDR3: TGTGCCAGCTCACCACCGGGACAGTCGGGAGCTTTCTTT. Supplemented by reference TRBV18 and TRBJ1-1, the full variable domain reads NAGVMQNPRHLVRRRGQEARLRCSPMKGHSHVYWYRQLPEEGLKFMVYLQKENIIDESGMPKERFSAEFPKEGPSILRIQQVVRGDSAAYFCASSPPGQSGAFFGQGTRLTVV.

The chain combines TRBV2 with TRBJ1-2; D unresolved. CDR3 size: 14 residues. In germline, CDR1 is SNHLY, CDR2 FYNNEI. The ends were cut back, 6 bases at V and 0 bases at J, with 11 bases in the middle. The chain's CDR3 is CASRYDSANYGYTF. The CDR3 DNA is TGTGCCAGCAGATATGACTCAGCTAACTATGGCTACACCTTC.

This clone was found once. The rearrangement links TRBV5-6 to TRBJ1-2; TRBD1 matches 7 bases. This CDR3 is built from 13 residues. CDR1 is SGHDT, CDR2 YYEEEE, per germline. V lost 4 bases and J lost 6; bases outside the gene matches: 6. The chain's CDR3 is CASSPQGRDGYTF. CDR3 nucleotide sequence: TGTGCCAGCAGCCCACAGGGGAGGGATGGCTACACCTTC.

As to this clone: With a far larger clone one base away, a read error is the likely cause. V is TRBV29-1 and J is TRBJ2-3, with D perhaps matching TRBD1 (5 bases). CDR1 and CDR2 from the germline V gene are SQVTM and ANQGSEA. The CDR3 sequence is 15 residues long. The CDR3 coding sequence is TGCAGCGTTGAAGCCCAGGGTCTGAGCACAGATACGCGGTATTTT. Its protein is CSVEAQGLSTDTRYF.

The CDR3 nucleotides are TGTGCCAGCAGTATAGGGTCTGGCAATGAGCAGTTCTTC. Protein: CASSIGSGNEQFF. The rearrangement uses TRBV4-2 and TRBJ2-1; D ambiguous. Germline values: CDR1 LGHNA, CDR2 YNFKEQ. This CDR3 contains 13 residues. V dropped 6 bases and J dropped 6 bases, with 12 bases sitting between them.

The CDR3 nucleotides are TGTGCCAGCAGTTTATTCCCGGGACAGCAGCGGGAGACCCAGTACTTC. Encoded protein: CASSLFPGQQRETQYF. The V gene is TRBV27, the J gene TRBJ2-5; 7 nucleotides line up with TRBD1. The CDR3 covers 16 residues. In germline, CDR1 is MNHEY, CDR2 SMNVEV (reference sequence). Trimming took 1 base from V and 5 from J; bases not matched to a gene: 10.

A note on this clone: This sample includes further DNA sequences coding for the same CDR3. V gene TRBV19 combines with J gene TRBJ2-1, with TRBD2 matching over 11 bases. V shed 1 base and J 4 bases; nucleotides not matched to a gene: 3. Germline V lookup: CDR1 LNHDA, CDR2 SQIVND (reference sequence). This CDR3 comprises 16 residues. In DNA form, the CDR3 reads TGTGCCAGTAGTATAGGTGGGACTAGCGGATACAATGAGCAGTTCTTC. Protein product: CASSIGGTSGYNEQFF.

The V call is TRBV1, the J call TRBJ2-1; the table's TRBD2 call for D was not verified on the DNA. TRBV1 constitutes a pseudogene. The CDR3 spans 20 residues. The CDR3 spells CTSSQGGASGAWSSYNEQFF. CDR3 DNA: TGCACCAGCAGCCAAGGGGGTGCTAGCGGGGCGTGGAGCTCCTACAATGAGCAGTTCTTC.

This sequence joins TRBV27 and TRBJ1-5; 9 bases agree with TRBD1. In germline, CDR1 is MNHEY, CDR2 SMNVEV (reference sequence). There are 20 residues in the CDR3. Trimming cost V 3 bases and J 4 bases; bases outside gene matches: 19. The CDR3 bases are TGTGCCAGCAGTTTGAATAGGACAGGGGCCCCCCGGATAGAAAATCAGCCCCAGCATTTT. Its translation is CASSLNRTGAPRIENQPQHF.

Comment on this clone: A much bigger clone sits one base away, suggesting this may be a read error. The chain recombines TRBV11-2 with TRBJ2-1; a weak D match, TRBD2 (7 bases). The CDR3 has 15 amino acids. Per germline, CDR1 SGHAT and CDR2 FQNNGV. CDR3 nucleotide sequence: TGTACCAGCAGCTTAGTCTCGGCGGGGGCGAATGAGCAGTTCTTC. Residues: CTSSLVSAGANEQFF.

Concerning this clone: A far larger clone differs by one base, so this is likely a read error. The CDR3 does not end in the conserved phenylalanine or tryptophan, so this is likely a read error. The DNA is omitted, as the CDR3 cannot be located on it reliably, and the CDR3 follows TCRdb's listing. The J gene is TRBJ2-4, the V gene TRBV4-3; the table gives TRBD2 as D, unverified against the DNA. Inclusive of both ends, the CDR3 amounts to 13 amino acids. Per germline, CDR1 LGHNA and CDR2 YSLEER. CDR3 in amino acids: CASSQDRAGGPVL.

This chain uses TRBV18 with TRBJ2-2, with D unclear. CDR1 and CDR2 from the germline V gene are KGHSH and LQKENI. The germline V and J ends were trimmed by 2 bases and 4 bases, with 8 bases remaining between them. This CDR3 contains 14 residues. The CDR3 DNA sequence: TGTGCCAGCTCACCAGGGTCGAGCACCGGGGAGCTGTTTTTT. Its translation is CASSPGSSTGELFF.

DNA of the CDR3: TGTGCCAGCAGCGCTAGGACTAGCGGATACACCGGGGAGCTGTTTTTT. Translating it yields CASSARTSGYTGELFF. The rearrangement links TRBV9 to TRBJ2-2, with 10 bases lining up with TRBD2. The CDR3 length is 16 residues. Germline V gene lookup returns CDR1 SGDLS and CDR2 YYNGEE. V lost 3 bases, J lost 3 bases, and 5 bases stayed unmatched.

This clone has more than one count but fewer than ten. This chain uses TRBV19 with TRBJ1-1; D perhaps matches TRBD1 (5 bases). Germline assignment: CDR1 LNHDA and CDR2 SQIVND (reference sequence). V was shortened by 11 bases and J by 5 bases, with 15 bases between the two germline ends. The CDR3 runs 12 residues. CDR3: CAVEGLGTEAFF. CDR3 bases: TGTGCCGTCGAGGGGTTGGGGACTGAAGCTTTCTTT.

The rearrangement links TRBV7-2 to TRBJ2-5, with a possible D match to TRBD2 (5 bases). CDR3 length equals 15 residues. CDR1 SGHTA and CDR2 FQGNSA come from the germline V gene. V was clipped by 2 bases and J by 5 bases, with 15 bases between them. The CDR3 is CASSLTPLAGETQYF. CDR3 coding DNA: TGTGCCAGCAGCTTAACCCCTTTGGCGGGTGAGACCCAGTACTTC.